Listed here are 22 T cell receptor beta chains from one sample, sequenced in a study of T-cell memory formation after mild COVID-19. TCRdb ran MiXCR on the 5' RACE reads and lists one entry per CDR3 protein. The sample records roughly 340,000 distinct CDR3 sequences, approximately 15% being singletons. Sequencing was performed on PBMCs or a T cell subset sorted from them (not recorded which). These receptors were collected from a man between 18 and 29 years old who had mild COVID-19 (a few samples of this study predate the infection). Cell type and time point are not known.

This chain links TRBV7-2 with TRBJ1-4; D is perhaps TRBD1 (6 bases). From germline, CDR1 is SGHTA and CDR2 FQGNSA. The CDR3 extends over 15 amino acids. V shed 5 bases and J shed 5 bases, with 15 bases lying between them. The CDR3 spells CASSPQGGTNEKLFF. In DNA form, the CDR3 reads TGTGCCAGCAGCCCTCAGGGTGGGACAAATGAAAAACTGTTTTTT.

The sample holds a few counts of this clonotype. This chain links TRBV7-9 with TRBJ2-7, with TRBD2 as a possible D gene (5 bases). The CDR3 is 17 residues long. Deletions cut 5 bases from V and 0 bases from J, with 20 bases between. CDR1 and CDR2 (germline): SEHNR, FQNEAQ (reference sequence). The CDR3: CASSPTLPRTDSYEQYF. For the CDR3, the DNA is TGTGCCAGCAGCCCGACGCTCCCTCGGACTGACTCCTACGAGCAGTACTTC.

The V and J genes are TRBV9 and TRBJ2-3; no reliable D call. Germline CDR1 SGDLS, CDR2 YYNGEE. Trimming removed 4 bases at V and 2 bases at J, with 17 bases between. This CDR3 contains 16 residues. In DNA form, the CDR3 reads TGTGCCAGCAGCCCACCCACGGGTCCCCACACAGATACGCAGTATTTT. The encoded protein is CASSPPTGPHTDTQYF.

This clonotype has a handful of counts. The CDR3 sequence: CASSPTGGSGETQYF. The CDR3 DNA is TGTGCCAGCAGCCCTACAGGGGGATCGGGCGAGACCCAGTACTTC. The chain uses TRBV12-3 or TRBV12-4 and TRBJ2-5; 8 bases fit TRBD1. The trim removed 6 bases at V and 5 bases at J, leaving 11 bases unmatched. This CDR3 comprises 15 residues.

The sample holds a few counts of this clonotype. The chain recombines TRBV18 with TRBJ2-5, with 9 nucleotides matching TRBD2. J lost 4 bases, V lost 2 bases, and 2 bases had no gene match. CDR1 and CDR2 (germline): KGHSH, LQKENI. The CDR3 runs to 14 residues. In nucleotides, the CDR3 is TGTGCCAGCTCACCAGCGGGGGGGCCAGAGACCCAGTACTTC. This translates into CASSPAGGPETQYF.

The J gene is TRBJ2-1, the V gene TRBV20-1, with a weak D call TRBD1 (5 bases). The CDR3 consists of 13 residues. From germline, CDR1 is DFQATT and CDR2 SNEGSKA (reference sequence). Trimming took 3 bases from V and 0 from J, leaving 6 bases between them. This CDR3 is CSARGPSYNEQFF. The CDR3 nucleotides read TGCAGTGCTAGGGGGCCCTCCTACAATGAGCAGTTCTTC.

This chain uses TRBV6-5 with TRBJ1-1; TRBD1 might be the D (5 bases). The CDR3 extends over 14 amino acids. V shed 6 bases and J shed 0 bases, with 11 bases lying between them. The germline V gene has CDR1 MNHEY and CDR2 SVGAGI. The CDR3 DNA reads TGTGCCAGCAGCCCGACAGATATGAACACTGAAGCTTTCTTT. Residues: CASSPTDMNTEAFF.

This clonotype has only a few counts. The V gene is TRBV20-1, the J gene TRBJ1-1; 7 bases line up with TRBD1. V lost 2 bases, J lost 1 base, and 7 bases stayed unmatched. This CDR3 is built from 15 residues. In germline, CDR1 is DFQATT, CDR2 SNEGSKA (reference sequence). CDR3 nucleotides: TGCAGTGCTAGATTCCCGACAGGGTGGAACACTGAAGCTTTCTTT. It is translated as CSARFPTGWNTEAFF.

This chain links TRBV7-3 with TRBJ2-3; possibly TRBD2 for D (6 bases). V was cut by 5 bases and J by 0 bases, with 9 bases left in between. Germline loops: CDR1 SGHTA, CDR2 FQGTGA. The CDR3 has 14 residues. The CDR3 bases are TGTGCCAGCAGCCAGGGACTTAGCACAGATACGCAGTATTTT. Amino acid sequence: CASSQGLSTDTQYF.

The rearrangement links TRBV5-1 to TRBJ2-5, with D possibly TRBD2 on 7 matching bases. Between the trimmed V and J ends, which lost 5 bases and 5 bases, there was a span of 13 bases. The length of the CDR3 is 13 residues. CDR1 and CDR2 from the germline V gene are SGHRS and YFSETQ. The chain's CDR3 is CASRVGGQETQYF. The CDR3 region has the DNA TGCGCCAGCAGAGTCGGGGGGCAGGAGACCCAGTACTTC.

The chain is built from TRBV5-6 and TRBJ2-5; 7 bases align to TRBD1. The trim removed 1 base at V and 0 bases at J, leaving 3 bases unmatched. The CDR3 extends over 15 amino acids. The germline CDR1 and CDR2 sequences are SGHDT and YYEEEE. CDR3 bases: TGTGCCAGCAGCTTGTTCACAGGGGACCAAGAGACCCAGTACTTC. Protein: CASSLFTGDQETQYF.

This rearrangement joins TRBV5-1 to TRBJ2-1, with D perhaps TRBD1 (6 bases). The germline V gene encodes CDR1 SGHRS and CDR2 YFSETQ. Trimming removed 1 base at V and 6 bases at J, with 14 bases between. The CDR3 consists of 15 residues. The CDR3 is CASSLSPGDGNEQFF. In DNA, the CDR3 is TGCGCCAGCAGCTTGTCCCCAGGGGACGGCAATGAGCAGTTCTTC. Complete variable domain (other parts from reference TRBV5-1 and TRBJ2-1): KAGVTQTPRYLIKTRGQQVTLSCSPISGHRSVSWYQQTPGQGLQFLFEYFSETQRNKGNFPGRFSGRQFSNSRSEMNVSTLELGDSALYLCASSLSPGDGNEQFFGPGTRLTVL.

The rearrangement uses TRBV7-2 and TRBJ2-1; possible D gene TRBD1, 6 bases. Trimming removed 3 bases from V and 9 bases from J, with 15 bases in between. There are 14 residues in the CDR3. CDR1 is SGHTA, CDR2 FQGNSA, per germline. CDR3 residues: CASSLSGVDGEQFF. For the CDR3, the DNA is TGTGCCAGCAGCTTGTCAGGGGTTGACGGTGAGCAGTTCTTC.

This clonotype was picked up a small number of times. The chain combines TRBV5-1 with TRBJ2-7; TRBD2 matches at 7 bases. This CDR3 spans 14 amino acids. The J segment lost 4 bases and the V segment lost 8 bases, leaving 12 bases of the junction unmatched. Germline-derived CDR1 and CDR2 are SGHRS and YFSETQ. CDR3 bases: TGCGCCAGTGGAAGGGGAGGGAATATATACGAGCAGTACTTC. Its translation is CASGRGGNIYEQYF.

The chain has TRBV20-1 and TRBJ1-4, with TRBD1 matching over 9 bases. V trimming: 7 bases; J trimming: 4 bases; junction bases outside the gene matches: 4. Germline V gene data show CDR1 as DFQATT and CDR2 as SNEGSKA (reference sequence). The CDR3 is made up of 13 amino acids. CDR3 DNA sequence: TGCAGTGTTCTGGGACAGGGTAATGAAAAACTGTTTTTT. Translating it yields CSVLGQGNEKLFF.

V gene TRBV29-1 combines with J gene TRBJ2-7; D tentatively reads TRBD1 or TRBD2 (5 bases each). Germline CDR1 SQVTM, CDR2 ANQGSEA. The V gene lost 5 bases and the J gene lost 2 bases, with 16 bases spanning the gap. The CDR3 has 14 residues. CDR3 nucleotide sequence: TGCAGCGTTAAGTGGGACGGATCAACCTACGAGCAGTACTTC. Encoded protein: CSVKWDGSTYEQYF.

The CDR3 DNA follows: TGCGCCAGCAGCCTAGACAGGACAGGGACTTATAATGAAAAACTGTTTTTT. This gives the protein CASSLDRTGTYNEKLFF. The chain employs TRBV4-3 and TRBJ1-4; 8 bases fit TRBD1. Germline CDR1 reads LGHNA; CDR2 reads YSLEER. This CDR3 contains 17 residues. V lost 4 bases to trimming and J lost 4 bases; unmatched junction nucleotides: 11.

The chain uses TRBV6-5 and TRBJ1-6, with 7 bases fitting TRBD1. Germline V CDR1 and CDR2: MNHEY, SVGAGI. J lost 7 bases, V lost 2 bases, and 5 bases had no gene match. CDR3 length: 15 residues. The CDR3 loop reads CASSYAQGWNSPLHF. As DNA, the CDR3 is TGTGCCAGCAGTTACGCACAGGGGTGGAATTCACCCCTCCACTTT.

This clonotype has just a few counts. This chain uses TRBV7-9 with TRBJ1-1; D unclear. The CDR3 runs 13 residues. Germline-derived CDR1 and CDR2 are SEHNR and FQNEAQ (reference sequence). The V end lost 5 bases, the J end lost 4 bases, and 11 bases lay between the germline ends. The CDR3 DNA reads TGTGCCAGCAGCCTCGAAGTCAGCACTGAAGCTTTCTTT. As protein: CASSLEVSTEAFF.

This clonotype has a handful of counts. The gene calls are TRBV5-1 and TRBJ2-1; D remains ambiguous. V was cut by 6 bases and J by 3 bases, with 13 bases left in between. Germline CDR1 SGHRS, CDR2 YFSETQ. The CDR3 loop spans 14 amino acids. The CDR3: CASTPVPDYNEQFF. The CDR3 region has the DNA TGCGCCAGCACCCCGGTCCCGGACTACAATGAGCAGTTCTTC. Full variable domain (outside the CDR3, taken from reference TRBV5-1 and TRBJ2-1): KAGVTQTPRYLIKTRGQQVTLSCSPISGHRSVSWYQQTPGQGLQFLFEYFSETQRNKGNFPGRFSGRQFSNSRSEMNVSTLELGDSALYLCASTPVPDYNEQFFGPGTRLTVL.

This chain connects TRBV6-5 to TRBJ1-6; 9 bases match TRBD1. V lost 10 bases and J lost 6; bases outside the gene matches: 4. CDR1 is MNHEY, CDR2 SVGAGI, per germline. The CDR3 extends over 13 amino acids. The CDR3 DNA reads as TGTGCCACCCAGACAGGGGGTAATTCACCCCTCCACTTT. Translating it yields CATQTGGNSPLHF.

A few counts support this clonotype. This chain uses TRBV4-2 with TRBJ1-4; D is uncertain. The CDR3 sequence is 14 residues long. CDR1 and CDR2 from the germline V gene are LGHNA and YNFKEQ. V dropped 1 base and J dropped 8 bases, with 11 bases sitting between them. In DNA, the CDR3 is TGTGCCAGCAGCCAAGTTGGGATAGGGGAAAAACTGTTTTTT. Translated: CASSQVGIGEKLFF.